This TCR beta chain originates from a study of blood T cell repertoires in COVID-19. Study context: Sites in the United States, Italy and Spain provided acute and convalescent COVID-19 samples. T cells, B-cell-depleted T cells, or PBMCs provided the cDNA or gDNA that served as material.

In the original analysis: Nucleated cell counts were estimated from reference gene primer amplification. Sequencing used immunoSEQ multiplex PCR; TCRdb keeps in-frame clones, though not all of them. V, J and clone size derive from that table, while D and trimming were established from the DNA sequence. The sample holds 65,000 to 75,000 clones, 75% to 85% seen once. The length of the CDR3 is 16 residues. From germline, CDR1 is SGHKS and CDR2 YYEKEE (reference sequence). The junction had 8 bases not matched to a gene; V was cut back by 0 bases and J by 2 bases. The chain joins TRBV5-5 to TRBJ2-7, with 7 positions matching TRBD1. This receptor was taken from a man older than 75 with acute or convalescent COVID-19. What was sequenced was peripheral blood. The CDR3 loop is CASSLGPQGITYEQYF. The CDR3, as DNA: TGTGCCAGCAGCTTGGGGCCACAGGGGATCACCTACGAGCAGTACTTC. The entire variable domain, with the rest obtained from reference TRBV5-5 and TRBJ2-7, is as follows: DAGVTQSPTHLIKTRGQQVTLRCSPISGHKSVSWYQQVLGQGPQFIFQYYEKEERGRGNFPDRFSARQFPNYSSELNVNALLLGDSALYLCASSLGPQGITYEQYFGPGTRLTVT.